The TCR beta chain under discussion was sequenced for a study of CD8 T cells in ankylosing spondylitis. Study findings and constraints: Seemingly distinctive of ankylosing spondylitis blood was a TCR beta motif formed by eight highly homologous variants. Reports of some motif variants in reactive arthritis synovial fluid and blood predate this one. Significantly higher representation of disease-linked clones was reported for matched ankylosing spondylitis synovial fluid.

The CDR3 is made up of 13 amino acids. Germline V gene data show CDR1 as MDHEN and CDR2 as SYDVKM. J gave up 13 bases and V 2 bases, and 8 bases lay outside the gene matches. This clonotype was counted ten times or more. Antigen unknown. Making use of molecular barcodes, quantitative 5'-RACE generated TCR beta libraries. MiXCR, applied by TCRdb to the 5' RACE reads, yields one record per CDR3 protein. Of around 770,000 distinct CDR3 sequences listed, around a fifth are singletons. Sequencing was performed on blood, either unsorted or a sorted T cell fraction (not recorded which). The TCR was taken from a male donor with ankylosing spondylitis. The chain employs TRBV28 and TRBJ2-1, with 7 bases fitting TRBD2. The CDR3 bases are TGTGCCAGCAGTTTAATGGCGGGAGTTAACCAGTTCTTC. This sequence encodes CASSLMAGVNQFF.